This note documents a single T cell receptor beta chain sequence. These data originate in a study of blood T cell repertoires in COVID-19. Looking at the study overall: From the United States, Italy and Spain came samples of acute and convalescent COVID-19.

Researchers sorted participants into cohorts using their self-reported clinical history. Participants classified as exposed had met a COVID-19 case within 2 weeks before study entry. Profiling relied on immunoSEQ multiplex PCR, and the TCRdb table lists in-frame clones only, not all of them. In the table there are roughly 280,000 clones, roughly 90% of which are singletons. Trimming took 0 bases from V and 3 from J; bases not matched to a gene: 5. The V gene's germline CDR1 is LGHNA and CDR2 YNFKEQ. The CDR3 totals 15 residues. This TCR was sampled from a man in his forties who had been exposed to COVID-19. Sequencing was carried out using PBMCs or T cells enriched from blood (not recorded which). V and J are TRBV4-2 and TRBJ2-7; 7 bases map to TRBD1. DNA of the CDR3: TGTGCCAGCAGCCAAGACGAGGCAGGGGGCTACGAGCAGTACTTC. This gives the protein CASSQDEAGGYEQYF.